This T cell receptor beta chain was retrieved from a study of cytomegalovirus exposure and HLA in healthy donors. Study observations and caveats: Associated with cytomegalovirus, according to the listing, were around 170 TCR beta chains. First-cohort TCR clusters tended to co-occur in the 120 or so validation repertoires, a later analysis found.

The donors were part of the roughly 110-subject validation cohort, which stood apart from the roughly 680-subject first cohort. Sequencing used immunoSEQ multiplex PCR; TCRdb keeps in-frame clones, though not all of them. The data show about 160,000 clones, with around nine tenths seen just once and under 13% held by the top ten. With regard to this clone: Antigen unknown.

V was shortened by 4 bases and J by 2 bases, with 16 bases between the two germline ends. The CDR3 has 15 amino acids. From germline, CDR1 is SGHRS and CDR2 YFSETQ. The source of this sequence is a young woman in good health and CMV-seropositive. Sequencing was carried out using PBMCs. This rearrangement joins TRBV5-1 to TRBJ2-7; D may be TRBD2 (6 bases). The CDR3 sequence: CASSPGGTATYEQYF. Here the CDR3 DNA reads TGCGCCAGCAGCCCCGGAGGGACGGCAACCTACGAGCAGTACTTC.